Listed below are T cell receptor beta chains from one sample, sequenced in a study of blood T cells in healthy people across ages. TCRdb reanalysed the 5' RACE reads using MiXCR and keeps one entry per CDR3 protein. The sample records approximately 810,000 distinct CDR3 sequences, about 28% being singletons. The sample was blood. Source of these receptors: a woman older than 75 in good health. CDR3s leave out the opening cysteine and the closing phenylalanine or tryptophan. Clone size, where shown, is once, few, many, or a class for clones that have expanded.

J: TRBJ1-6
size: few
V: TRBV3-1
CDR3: ASSQGRGISPLH

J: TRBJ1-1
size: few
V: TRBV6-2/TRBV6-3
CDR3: ASSQGADSTEAF

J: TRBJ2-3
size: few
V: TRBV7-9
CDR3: ASSSTKDTDTQY

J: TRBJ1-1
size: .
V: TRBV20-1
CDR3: SASPPGTNTEAF

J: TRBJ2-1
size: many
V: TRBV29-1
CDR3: SVERGYGEQF

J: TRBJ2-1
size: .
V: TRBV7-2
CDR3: ASSATSGGAWNEQF

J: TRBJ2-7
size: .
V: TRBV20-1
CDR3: SVSPGQGEHEQY

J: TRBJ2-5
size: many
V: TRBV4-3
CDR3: ASSQERGFRETQY

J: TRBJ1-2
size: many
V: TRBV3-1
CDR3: ASSQINYGYT

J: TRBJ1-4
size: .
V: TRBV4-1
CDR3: ASSQDRSSFDEKLF

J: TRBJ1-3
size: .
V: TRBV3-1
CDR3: ASSHRQAYSGNTIY

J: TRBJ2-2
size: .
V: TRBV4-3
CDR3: ASSQVWATGELF

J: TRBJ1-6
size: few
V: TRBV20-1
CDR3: SACTGSGLNNSPLH

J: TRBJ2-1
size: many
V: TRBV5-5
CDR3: ASTRASYNEQF

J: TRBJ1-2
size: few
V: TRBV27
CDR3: ASRAIENYGYT

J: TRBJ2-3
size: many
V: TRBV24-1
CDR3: ATSDGGADTQY

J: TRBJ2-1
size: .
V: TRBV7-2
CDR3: ASGTGTPNYNEQF

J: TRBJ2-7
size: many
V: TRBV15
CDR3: ATSSGEGQGGSYEQY

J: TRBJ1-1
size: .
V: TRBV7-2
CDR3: AGSLQGGVNTEAF

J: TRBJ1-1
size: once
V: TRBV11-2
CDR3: ASSHFGGGGDLEAF

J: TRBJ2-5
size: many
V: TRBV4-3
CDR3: ASSQGYAGTQAGETQY

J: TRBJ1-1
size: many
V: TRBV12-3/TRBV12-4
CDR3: ASSSSSPLNTEAF